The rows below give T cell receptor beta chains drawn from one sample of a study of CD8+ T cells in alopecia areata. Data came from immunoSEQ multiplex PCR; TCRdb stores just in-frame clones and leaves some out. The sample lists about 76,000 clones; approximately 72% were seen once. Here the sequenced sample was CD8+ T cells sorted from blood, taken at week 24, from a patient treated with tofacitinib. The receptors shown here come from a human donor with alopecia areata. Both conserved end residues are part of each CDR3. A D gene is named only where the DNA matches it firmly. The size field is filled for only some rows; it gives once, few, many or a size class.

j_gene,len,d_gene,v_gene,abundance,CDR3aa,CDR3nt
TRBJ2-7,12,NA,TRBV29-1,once,CSVQDAAYEQYF,TGCAGCGTTCAGGACGCAGCCTACGAGCAGTACTTC
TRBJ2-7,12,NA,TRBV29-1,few,CSVHTASYEQYF,TGCAGCGTTCATACAGCCTCCTACGAGCAGTACTTC
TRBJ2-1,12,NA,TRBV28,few,CASSSRYNEQFF,TGTGCCAGCAGTTCCCGGTACAATGAGCAGTTCTTC
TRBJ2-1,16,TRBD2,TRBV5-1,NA,CASTSRTSGGGYEQFF,TGCGCCAGCACCTCCCGGACTAGCGGGGGTGGGTATGAGCAGTTCTTC
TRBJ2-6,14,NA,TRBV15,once,CATSGFSGANVLTF,TGTGCCACCTCCGGCTTCTCTGGGGCCAACGTCCTGACTTTC
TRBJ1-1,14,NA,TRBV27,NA,CASRSGHQNTEAFF,TGTGCCAGCAGATCGGGACACCAGAACACTGAAGCTTTCTTT
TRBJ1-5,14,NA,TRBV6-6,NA,CASYSGGEGQPQHF,TGTGCCAGCTACTCGGGGGGCGAGGGTCAGCCCCAGCATTTT
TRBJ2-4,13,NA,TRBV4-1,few,CASSLPPGNIQYF,TGCGCCAGCAGCCTCCCACCCGGGAACATTCAGTACTTC
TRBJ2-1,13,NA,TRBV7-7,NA,CASSLGAVDEQFF,TGTGCCAGCAGCTTAGGGGCAGTAGATGAGCAGTTCTTC
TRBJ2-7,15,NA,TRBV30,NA,CAWSLTVSLNYEQYF,TGTGCCTGGAGTCTAACTGTCTCGCTCAACTACGAGCAGTACTTC
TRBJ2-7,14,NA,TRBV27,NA,CASSLSGPNYEQYF,TGTGCCAGCAGTTTATCGGGGCCGAACTACGAGCAGTACTTC
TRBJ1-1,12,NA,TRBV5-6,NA,CASSLLLSEAFF,TGTGCCAGCAGCTTGTTACTATCTGAAGCTTTCTTT
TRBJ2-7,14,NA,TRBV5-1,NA,CASSFLRGGPEQYF,TGCGCCAGCAGCTTCCTGAGGGGGGGCCCCGAGCAGTACTTC
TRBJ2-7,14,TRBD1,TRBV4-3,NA,CASSQVQGYYEQYF,TGCGCCAGCAGCCAAGTACAGGGGTACTACGAGCAGTACTTC
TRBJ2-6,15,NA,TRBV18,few,CASSPPYPGANVLTF,TGTGCCAGCTCACCACCTTATCCTGGGGCCAACGTCCTGACTTTC
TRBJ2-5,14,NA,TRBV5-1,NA,CASRFTGPQETQYF,TGCGCCAGCAGATTCACAGGGCCCCAAGAGACCCAGTACTTC
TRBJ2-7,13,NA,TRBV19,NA,CASSRTQNYEQYF,TGTGCCAGTAGCAGGACCCAAAACTACGAGCAGTACTTC
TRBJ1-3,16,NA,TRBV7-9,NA,CASSLPAVGLGNTIYF,TGTGCCAGCAGCTTACCTGCAGTCGGGTTAGGAAACACCATATATTTT
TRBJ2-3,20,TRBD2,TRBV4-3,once,CASSQEPGLAGVASTDTQYF,TGCGCCAGCAGCCAAGAACCGGGACTAGCGGGGGTTGCTAGCACAGATACGCAGTATTTT
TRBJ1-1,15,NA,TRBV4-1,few,CASSHSHTVNTEAFF,TGCGCCAGCAGCCACTCACATACAGTGAACACTGAAGCTTTCTTT
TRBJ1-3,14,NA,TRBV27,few,CASRESGSGNTIYF,TGTGCCAGCAGAGAATCCGGGTCTGGAAACACCATATATTTT
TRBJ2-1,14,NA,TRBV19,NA,CASSIDRLLDEQFF,TGTGCCAGTAGTATAGATCGTTTACTCGATGAGCAGTTCTTC
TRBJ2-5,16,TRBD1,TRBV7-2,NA,CASSLAEDRAGETQYF,TGTGCCAGCAGCTTAGCCGAGGACAGGGCGGGCGAGACCCAGTACTTC
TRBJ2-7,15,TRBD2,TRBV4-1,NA,CASSRMTSGPYEQYF,TGCGCCAGCAGCCGAATGACTAGCGGACCCTACGAGCAGTACTTC
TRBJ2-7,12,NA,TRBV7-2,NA,CASSLSSYEQYF,TGTGCCAGCAGCTTAAGCTCCTACGAGCAGTACTTC
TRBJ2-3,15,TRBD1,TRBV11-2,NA,CASSPGTGGEDTQYF,TGTGCCAGCAGCCCCGGGACAGGGGGCGAAGATACGCAGTATTTT
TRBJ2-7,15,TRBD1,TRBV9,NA,CASSVGQGGAYEQYF,TGTGCCAGCAGCGTAGGACAGGGTGGTGCCTACGAGCAGTACTTC
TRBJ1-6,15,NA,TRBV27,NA,CASSLLGAYNSPLHF,TGTGCCAGCAGTCTCCTGGGGGCCTATAATTCACCCCTCCACTTT
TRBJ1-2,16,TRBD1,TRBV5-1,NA,CASSLDTGGPNYGYTF,TGCGCCAGCAGCTTGGATACAGGGGGCCCTAACTATGGCTACACCTTC
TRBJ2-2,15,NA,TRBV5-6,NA,CASSPYRSGTGELFF,TGTGCCAGCAGTCCGTACCGATCCGGCACCGGGGAGCTGTTTTTT